This T cell receptor beta chain was retrieved from a study of shared clonotypes between healthy human individuals. Notes on the study in general: Specimens sampled were limited to blood, with tissue repertoires likely differing.

Partitioning of CD4+ cells yielded a CD45RA+ naive subset and a CD45RA-negative memory subset. Every subset's genomic DNA went evenly onto several immunoSEQ plates. Only in-frame clones appear in the TCRdb table, and some are missing; sequencing was by immunoSEQ multiplex PCR. The sample lists some 1,100,000 clones; 78% were seen once. On this clone itself: Antigen specificity is unknown. Distinct nucleotide sequences in the sample also encode this CDR3.

Germline loops: CDR1 MNHEY, CDR2 SMNVEV (reference sequence). This CDR3 is built from 13 residues. Trimming removed 3 bases from V and 1 base from J, with 5 bases in between. This chain links TRBV27 with TRBJ2-3; D perhaps matches TRBD1 (5 bases). The receptor was isolated from a man between 18 and 35 years old in good health. Some clones in this sample may be carry-over from other donors' samples. The source material was memory CD4+ T cells from PBMCs. The sample's subset: CD45RA-negative fraction. DNA for the CDR3: TGTGCCAGCAGTTTGACAGGCACAGATACGCAGTATTTT. Its protein product is CASSLTGTDTQYF.